A selection of T cell receptor beta chains follows, all from one sample in a study of blood T cell repertoires in COVID-19. Clones were read by immunoSEQ multiplex PCR, and TCRdb kept only the in-frame ones, dropping some. The data contain approximately 330,000 clones, roughly 89% of them singletons. Material for sequencing was peripheral blood. The receptor source for this set is a man aged 25-45 years with COVID-19, enrolled during active disease. Each CDR3 is given with its conserved first and last residue. D genes are given only for firm matches. Size is omitted from some rows. Given values are once, few, many or a class for expanded clones.

TRBJ2-1 | TRBV28 | TRBD2 | - | TGTGCCAGCCTTAGCGGGTACTCCTACAATGAGCAGTTCTTC | CASLSGYSYNEQFF
TRBJ2-3 | TRBV19 | TRBD1 | - | TGTGCCACCGGACAGGTCGGGACAGATACGCAGTATTTT | CATGQVGTDTQYF
TRBJ2-5 | TRBV18 | TRBD1 | - | TGTGCCAGCTCACCACGGACAGGGAGTGGAGAGACCCAGTACTTC | CASSPRTGSGETQYF
TRBJ1-2 | TRBV11-2 | - | - | TGTGCCAGCAGCTTAATAGGGAGCGAAGGCTACACCTTC | CASSLIGSEGYTF
TRBJ2-5 | TRBV2 | TRBD2 | few | TGTGCCTCGCAGGGGACTAGCGGTCAAGAGACCCAGTACTTC | CASQGTSGQETQYF
TRBJ1-1 | TRBV15 | - | - | TGTGCCACCAGCAGAGATTGGCCTGTTACTGAAGCTTTCTTT | CATSRDWPVTEAFF
TRBJ2-2 | TRBV7-3 | TRBD1 | - | TGTGCCAGCAGCTTAAGCAGGGGGCTGAACACCGGGGAGCTGTTTTTT | CASSLSRGLNTGELFF
TRBJ2-7 | TRBV19 | TRBD2 | - | TGTGCCAGTAGTTTCCAAGCGGGGAGCTCCTACGAGCAGTACTTC | CASSFQAGSSYEQYF
TRBJ2-5 | TRBV7-9 | TRBD1 | - | TGTGCCAGCAGCCCGCTCGGGACAGGGGGCTTTGAGACCCAGTACTTC | CASSPLGTGGFETQYF
TRBJ1-2 | TRBV7-3 | TRBD1 | - | TGTGCCAGCAGCGACCCGGGACAGGGCAGAAGTGGCTACACCTTC | CASSDPGQGRSGYTF
TRBJ2-7 | TRBV11-2 | TRBD2 | - | TGTGCCAGCAGCCGCCTAGCGGGGGGATCCTACGAGCAGTACTTC | CASSRLAGGSYEQYF
TRBJ1-4 | TRBV28 | TRBD1 | - | TGTGCCAGCAGTTTTGGACAGGGGATTTCAACTAATGAAAAACTGTTTTTT | CASSFGQGISTNEKLFF
TRBJ2-3 | TRBV6-6 | - | - | TGTGCCATTCGGGACTCAGACACAGATACGCAGTATTTT | CAIRDSDTDTQYF
TRBJ2-3 | TRBV5-4 | TRBD2 | - | TGTGCCAGCAGCTTGCTTTTAGCGGGAGGAATGAGCTTGAGCACAGATACGCAGTATTTT | CASSLLLAGGMSLSTDTQYF
TRBJ1-6 | TRBV2 | - | - | TGTGCCAGCAGGAATACAGGAGTCGGATCCTATAATTCACCCCTCCACTTT | CASRNTGVGSYNSPLHF
TRBJ2-7 | TRBV2 | - | - | TGTGCCAGCAGTGAAGCGCTTGGGGGGGCCTCCTACGAGCAGTACTTC | CASSEALGGASYEQYF
TRBJ1-3 | TRBV9 | - | - | TGTGCCAGCAGCGTATTATCGGACAGCCTCTCTGGAAACACCATATATTTT | CASSVLSDSLSGNTIYF
TRBJ1-3 | TRBV19 | - | - | TGTGCCACCGGGAGCTCTGGAAACACCATATATTTT | CATGSSGNTIYF
TRBJ1-2 | TRBV20-1 | - | once | TGCAGTGCTAGTCTCGGTACCTATGGCTACACCTTC | CSASLGTYGYTF
TRBJ2-1 | TRBV5-4 | - | few | TGTGCCAGCAGCTTGGGAGACAATGAGCAGTTCTTC | CASSLGDNEQFF
TRBJ2-1 | TRBV19 | TRBD1 | - | TGTGCCAGTAATGGAAAGGACAGGTCGGGTAATGAGCAGTTCTTC | CASNGKDRSGNEQFF
TRBJ1-1 | TRBV12-5 | - | - | TGTGCTAGTGGTTTGTATCCGGTGGGAGGCACTGAAGCTTTCTTT | CASGLYPVGGTEAFF
TRBJ2-5 | TRBV28 | - | - | TGTGCCAGCAGTTCGTCGAGCCAAGAGACCCAGTACTTC | CASSSSSQETQYF
TRBJ1-5 | TRBV7-2 | TRBD1 | - | TGTGCCAGCAGCTTAGAGCAGGGGGGTAAGCCCCAGCATTTT | CASSLEQGGKPQHF
TRBJ2-1 | TRBV19 | - | - | TGTGCCAGTAGTCCTCGGACAGCCGTTCCAAGAATGAATGAGCAGTTCTTC | CASSPRTAVPRMNEQFF
TRBJ1-5 | TRBV25-1 | - | - | TGTGCCAGCAGCCGAGGGAGCAATCAGCCCCAGCATTTT | CASSRGSNQPQHF
TRBJ2-1 | TRBV25-1 | TRBD2 | once | TGTGCCAGCAGCATCTTCTTGCAGGGGACTAGCGGCTACAATGAGCAGTTCTTC | CASSIFLQGTSGYNEQFF